Presented here are 11 T cell receptor beta chains from one specimen sequenced in a study of blood T cell repertoires in COVID-19. Profiled with immunoSEQ multiplex PCR; TCRdb holds only in-frame clones, not every one. There are more than 20,000 clones in the sample; roughly 87% occur only once, and around 25% lies in the top ten. Sequencing was done on a sample of peripheral blood. These receptors were obtained from a human donor with active COVID-19. The donor label of this sample is uncertain.

This chain connects TRBV7-2 to TRBJ2-7; 7 bases map to TRBD1. CDR3 size: 14 residues. Germline V gene data show CDR1 as SGHTA and CDR2 as FQGNSA. Trimming at V came to 4 bases and at J to 3 bases, leaving 6 bases not matched to a gene. The CDR3 region has the DNA TGTGCCAGCAGCTCGGGTCCAGGGGGCTACGAGCAGTACTTC. Protein sequence: CASSSGPGGYEQYF.

Only one count was recorded for this clone. The chain combines TRBV28 with TRBJ1-5, with TRBD1 as a possible D gene (5 bases). Germline CDR1 reads MDHEN; CDR2 reads SYDVKM. CDR3 length: 14 residues. The ends were cut back, 5 bases at V and 7 bases at J, with 15 bases in the middle. As DNA, the CDR3 is TGTGCCAGCAGTCCCAGGGCGGGGGAGCAGCCCCAGCATTTT. It codes for CASSPRAGEQPQHF.

The chain recombines TRBV3-1 (or the pseudogene TRBV3-2) with TRBJ1-4; TRBD1 might be the D (5 bases). V was pared by 4 bases and J by 8 bases, with 17 bases between. The CDR3 has 15 amino acids. CDR1 LGHDT and CDR2 YNNKEL come from the germline V gene (reference sequence). The CDR3 reads CASSLKGSGEEKLFF. CDR3 sequence (DNA): TGTGCCAGCAGCCTCAAGGGGAGCGGGGAGGAAAAACTGTTTTTT.

This chain uses TRBV2 with TRBJ2-3, with 12 bases aligning to TRBD2. Germline V gene sequence: CDR1 SNHLY, CDR2 FYNNEI. The CDR3 contains 15 residues. V lost 8 bases, J lost 3 bases, and 6 bases stayed unmatched. The CDR3 bases are TGTGCCAGCCTAGCGGGAGGGCCGGGTACAGATACGCAGTATTTT. Its protein product is CASLAGGPGTDTQYF.

CDR3: CASSQQGQGTQYF. The CDR3 DNA sequence: TGTGCCAGCAGCCAACAAGGACAGGGTACGCAGTATTTT. The gene calls are TRBV3-1 (or the pseudogene TRBV3-2) and TRBJ2-3, with TRBD1 identical over 8 bases. The CDR3 covers 13 residues. Unmatched junction bases numbered 3, after V lost 2 bases and J lost 8 bases. Per the germline V gene, CDR1 is LGHDT and CDR2 is YNNKEL (reference sequence).

This sequence joins TRBV12-3 or TRBV12-4 and TRBJ1-6; D is undetermined. The ends were cut back, 3 bases at V and 9 bases at J, with 9 bases in the middle. CDR3 length: 13 amino acids. The CDR3 loop reads CASSFSEGSPLHF. CDR3 DNA: TGTGCCAGCAGTTTCTCAGAGGGTTCACCCCTCCACTTT.

The gene calls are TRBV7-9 and TRBJ2-7; 15 nucleotides line up with TRBD2. V was pared by 5 bases and J by 4 bases, with 9 bases of the junction left unmatched. CDR1 is SEHNR, CDR2 FQNEAQ, per germline (reference sequence). The CDR3 is 17 amino acids. CDR3 residues: CASSPKGLAGGLYEQYF. CDR3 nucleotides: TGTGCCAGCAGCCCCAAGGGACTAGCGGGGGGCCTTTACGAGCAGTACTTC.

This chain uses TRBV7-9 with TRBJ2-2, with 10 bases aligning to TRBD1. V shed 3 bases and J 5 bases; nucleotides not matched to a gene: 3. This CDR3 is built from 15 residues. Germline CDR1 SEHNR, CDR2 FQNEAQ (reference sequence). CDR3 loop: CASSFRDRGTGELFF. CDR3 sequence (DNA): TGTGCCAGCAGCTTCAGGGACAGGGGAACCGGGGAGCTGTTTTTT.

This rearrangement joins TRBV3-1 (or the pseudogene TRBV3-2) to TRBJ2-1; D is perhaps TRBD1 (6 bases). Germline CDR1 reads LGHDT; CDR2 reads YNNKEL (reference sequence). The CDR3 is made up of 18 amino acids. V was cut by 3 bases and J by 0 bases, with 18 bases left in between. The CDR3 DNA is TGTGCCAGCAGCCAGGCGTTACAGGGACCCTCCTCCTACAATGAGCAGTTCTTC. Its translation is CASSQALQGPSSYNEQFF.

The chain has TRBV4-2 and TRBJ2-2, with 9 bases lining up with TRBD2. V was clipped by 6 bases and J by 4 bases; unmatched bases: 9. This CDR3 region has 16 residues. Germline-derived CDR1 and CDR2 are LGHNA and YNFKEQ. The CDR3 reads CASRSSGKMRTGELFF. CDR3 nucleotide sequence: TGTGCCAGCAGATCTAGCGGGAAAATGCGCACCGGGGAGCTGTTTTTT.

The CDR3 DNA sequence: TGTGCCATCAGATCCAAAGAGACCCAGTACTTC. This sequence encodes CAIRSKETQYF. The chain has TRBV10-3 and TRBJ2-5; D is uncertain. This CDR3 has 11 amino acids. Trimming removed 6 bases from V and 3 bases from J, with 5 bases in between. Germline V gene sequence: CDR1 ENHRY, CDR2 SYGVKD.